These 2 T cell receptor beta chains originate from one sample sequenced in a study of cytomegalovirus exposure and HLA in healthy donors. In the PCR, 60 Vbeta and 13 Jbeta primers were used. The repertoire was sequenced with immunoSEQ multiplex PCR; TCRdb's copy has only in-frame clones and lacks some. The table includes about 140,000 clones, roughly 78% detected once. The sequenced material came from PBMCs. The origin of the receptors is a man aged 18-30 years in good health and CMV-seropositive.

The chain links TRBV4-1 to TRBJ1-3, with 7 bases aligning to TRBD1. V trimming: 1 base; J trimming: 2 bases; junction bases outside the gene matches: 2. This CDR3 comprises 15 residues. CDR1 is MGHRA, CDR2 YSYEKL, per germline. The chain's CDR3 is CASSQGTGTGNTIYF. Written as DNA, the CDR3 is TGCGCCAGCAGCCAAGGGACAGGAACTGGAAACACCATATATTTT.

The V gene is TRBV9, the J gene TRBJ2-3, with 7 nucleotides matching TRBD1. The germline V gene has CDR1 SGDLS and CDR2 YYNGEE. CDR3 length: 14 amino acids. V lost 7 bases, J lost 5 bases, and 10 bases stayed unmatched. Written as DNA, the CDR3 is TGTGCCAGCGGTCGGGACAGTTTAGGAGATACGCAGTATTTT. It is translated as CASGRDSLGDTQYF. Supplemented by reference TRBV9 and TRBJ2-3, the full variable domain reads DSGVTQTPKHLITATGQRVTLRCSPRSGDLSVYWYQQSLDQGLQFLIQYYNGEERAKGNILERFSAQQFPDLHSELNLSSLELGDSALYFCASGRDSLGDTQYFGPGTRLTVL.